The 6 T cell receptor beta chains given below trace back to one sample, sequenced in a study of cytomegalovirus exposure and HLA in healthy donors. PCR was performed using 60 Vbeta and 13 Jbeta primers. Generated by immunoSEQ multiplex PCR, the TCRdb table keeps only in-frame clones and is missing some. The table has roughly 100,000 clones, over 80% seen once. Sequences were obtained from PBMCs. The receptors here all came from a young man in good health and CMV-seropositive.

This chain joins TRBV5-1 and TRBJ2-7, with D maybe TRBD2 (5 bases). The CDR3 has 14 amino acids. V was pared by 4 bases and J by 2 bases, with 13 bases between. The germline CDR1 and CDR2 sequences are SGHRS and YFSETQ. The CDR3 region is CASSARGDTYEQYF. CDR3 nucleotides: TGCGCCAGCAGCGCCCGGGGAGATACCTACGAGCAGTACTTC.

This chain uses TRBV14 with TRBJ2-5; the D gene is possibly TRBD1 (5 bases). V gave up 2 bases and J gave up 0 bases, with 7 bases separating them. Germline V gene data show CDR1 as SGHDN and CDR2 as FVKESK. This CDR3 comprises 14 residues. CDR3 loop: CASSQRQYQETQYF. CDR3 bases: TGTGCCAGCAGCCAACGACAGTACCAAGAGACCCAGTACTTC.

CDR3 loop: CASNLRGRNSPLHF. The CDR3 DNA sequence: TGTGCCAGTAATCTGAGGGGGCGGAATTCACCCCTCCACTTT. V and J are TRBV19 and TRBJ1-6; 7 bases agree with TRBD1. Germline loops: CDR1 LNHDA, CDR2 SQIVND (reference sequence). The CDR3 is 14 amino acids. J was trimmed by 7 bases and V by 7 bases; bases with no gene match: 7.

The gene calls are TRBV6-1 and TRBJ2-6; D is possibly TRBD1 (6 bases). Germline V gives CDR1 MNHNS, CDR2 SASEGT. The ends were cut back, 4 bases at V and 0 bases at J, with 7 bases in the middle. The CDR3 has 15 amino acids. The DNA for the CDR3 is TGTGCCAGCAGTGGGGGGCTCTCTGGGGCCAACGTCCTGACTTTC. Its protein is CASSGGLSGANVLTF.

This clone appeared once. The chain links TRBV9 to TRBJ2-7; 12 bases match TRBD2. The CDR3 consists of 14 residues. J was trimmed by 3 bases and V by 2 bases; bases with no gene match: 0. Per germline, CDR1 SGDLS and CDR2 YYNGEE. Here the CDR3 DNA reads TGTGCCAGCAGCGTGACTAGCGGGGGCTACGAGCAGTACTTC. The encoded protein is CASSVTSGGYEQYF.

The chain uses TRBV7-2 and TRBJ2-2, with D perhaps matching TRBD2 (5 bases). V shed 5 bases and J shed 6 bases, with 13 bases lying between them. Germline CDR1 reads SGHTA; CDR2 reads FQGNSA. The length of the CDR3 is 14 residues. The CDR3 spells CASSRTSEAGELFF. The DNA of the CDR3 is TGTGCCAGCAGCCGAACATCGGAGGCCGGGGAGCTGTTTTTT.